The sample holds a few counts of the clone carrying this T cell receptor beta chain. V was shortened by 0 bases and J by 3 bases, with 14 bases between the two germline ends. This CDR3 has 15 amino acids. In germline, CDR1 is GTSNPN, CDR2 SVGIG (reference sequence). The data were taken from a study of cytomegalovirus exposure and HLA in healthy donors. 60 Vbeta and 13 Jbeta primers were used in PCR. Generated by immunoSEQ multiplex PCR, the TCRdb table keeps only in-frame clones and is missing some. The table shows some 120,000 clones, with roughly 9% occurring only once. This sequence originates from a man aged 25-45 years in good health and CMV-seronegative. Material: PBMCs. The rearrangement joins TRBV30 to TRBJ1-1; D unresolved. The CDR3: CAWSVKLAGYTEAFF. CDR3 sequence (DNA): TGTGCCTGGAGTGTAAAATTGGCGGGGTACACTGAAGCTTTCTTT.